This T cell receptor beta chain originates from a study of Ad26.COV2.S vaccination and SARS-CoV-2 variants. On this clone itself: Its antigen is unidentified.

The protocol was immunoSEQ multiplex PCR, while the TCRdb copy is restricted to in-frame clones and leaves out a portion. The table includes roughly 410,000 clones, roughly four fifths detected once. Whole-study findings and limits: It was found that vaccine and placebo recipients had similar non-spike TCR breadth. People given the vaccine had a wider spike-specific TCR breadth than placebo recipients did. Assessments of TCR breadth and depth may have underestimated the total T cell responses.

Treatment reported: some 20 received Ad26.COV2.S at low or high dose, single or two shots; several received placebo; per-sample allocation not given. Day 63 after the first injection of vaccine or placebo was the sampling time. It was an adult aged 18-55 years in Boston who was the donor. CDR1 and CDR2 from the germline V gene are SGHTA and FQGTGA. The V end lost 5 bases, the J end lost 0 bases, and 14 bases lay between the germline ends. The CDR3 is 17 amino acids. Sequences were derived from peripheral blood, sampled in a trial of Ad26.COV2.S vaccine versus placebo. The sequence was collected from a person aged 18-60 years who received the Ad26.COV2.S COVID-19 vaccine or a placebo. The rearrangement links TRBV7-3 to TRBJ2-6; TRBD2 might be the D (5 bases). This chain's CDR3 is CASSPRGRDSGANVLTF. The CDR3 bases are TGTGCCAGCAGCCCCCGCGGACGGGACTCTGGGGCCAACGTCCTGACTTTC.